This TCR beta chain was found in a study of shared clonotypes between healthy human individuals. The CDR3 is 16 residues long. V was pared by 2 bases and J by 5 bases, with 12 bases of the junction left unmatched. Per germline, CDR1 MDHEN and CDR2 SYDVKM. For every subset, genomic DNA was evenly distributed across several immunoSEQ plates. In the sorted-subset replicate PCRs, 200 ng DNA, 25,000 to 30,000 T cell genomes, was used. Libraries were prepared by immunoSEQ multiplex PCR; TCRdb keeps only in-frame clonotypes and omits some of them. The profile covers some 2.3 million clones, with 93% appearing a single time and 0.39% taken by the ten largest. Note on this clone: What it recognizes is unknown.

Study results and limitations: Represented diversity (both genetic and exposure-history) was limited by the small number of donors. All-four-donor shared clonotypes had higher generation probabilities than non-shared clonotypes did.

This sequence originates from a man between 18 and 35 years old in good health. Some clones in this sample may be carry-over from other donors' samples. This chain links TRBV28 with TRBJ2-7, with 7 bases matching TRBD1. The sample comprised naive CD4+ T cells from PBMCs. Sample subset: CD45RA+ positively selected. CDR3 DNA: TGTGCCAGCAGTTTAGCAGTACAGGGGTCTCGCCACGAGCAGTACTTC. Amino acid sequence: CASSLAVQGSRHEQYF. The variable domain in full, completed from reference TRBV28 and TRBJ2-7, reads DVKVTQSSRYLVKRTGEKVFLECVQDMDHENMFWYRQDPGLGLRLIYFSYDVKMKEKGDIPEGYSVSREKKERFSLILESASTNQTSMYLCASSLAVQGSRHEQYFGPGTRLTVT.